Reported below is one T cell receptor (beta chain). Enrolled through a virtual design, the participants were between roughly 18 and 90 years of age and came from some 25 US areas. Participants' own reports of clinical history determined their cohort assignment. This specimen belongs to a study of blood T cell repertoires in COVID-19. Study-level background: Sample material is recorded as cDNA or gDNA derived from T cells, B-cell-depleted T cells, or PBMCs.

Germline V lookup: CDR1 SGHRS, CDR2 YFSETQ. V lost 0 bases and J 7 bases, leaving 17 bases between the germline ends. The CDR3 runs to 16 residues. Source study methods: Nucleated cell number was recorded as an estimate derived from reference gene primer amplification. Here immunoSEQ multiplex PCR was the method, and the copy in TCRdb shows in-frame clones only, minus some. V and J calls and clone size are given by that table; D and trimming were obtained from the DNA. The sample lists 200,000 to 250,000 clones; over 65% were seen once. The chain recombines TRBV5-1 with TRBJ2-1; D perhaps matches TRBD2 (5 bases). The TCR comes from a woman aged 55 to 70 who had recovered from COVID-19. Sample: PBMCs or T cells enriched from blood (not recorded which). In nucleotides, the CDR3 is TGCGCCAGCAGCTTGGAGCAAATTCGTAGAGGGAATGAGCAGTTCTTC. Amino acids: CASSLEQIRRGNEQFF.